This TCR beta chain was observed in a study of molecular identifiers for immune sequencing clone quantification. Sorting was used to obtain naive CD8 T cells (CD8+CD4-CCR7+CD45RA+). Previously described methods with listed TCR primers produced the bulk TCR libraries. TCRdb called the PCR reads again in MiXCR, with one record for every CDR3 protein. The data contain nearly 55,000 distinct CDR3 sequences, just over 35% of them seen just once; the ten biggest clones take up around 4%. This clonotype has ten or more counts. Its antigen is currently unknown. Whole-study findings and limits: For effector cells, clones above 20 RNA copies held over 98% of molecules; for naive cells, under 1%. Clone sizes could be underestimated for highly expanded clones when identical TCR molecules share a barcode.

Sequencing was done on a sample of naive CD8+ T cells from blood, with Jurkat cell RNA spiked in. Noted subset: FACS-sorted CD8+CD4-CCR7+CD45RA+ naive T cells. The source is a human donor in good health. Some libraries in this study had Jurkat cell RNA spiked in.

CDR3 sequence (DNA): TGCAGCGTACTAGCGGGAGTTTACGAGCAGTACTTC. It codes for CSVLAGVYEQYF. The chain recombines TRBV29-1 with TRBJ2-7; 11 nucleotides align to TRBD2. The CDR3 is 12 residues long. Losses at the gene ends were 6 bases for V and 4 bases for J; bases not matched to a gene: 2. Germline V gives CDR1 SQVTM, CDR2 ANQGSEA.